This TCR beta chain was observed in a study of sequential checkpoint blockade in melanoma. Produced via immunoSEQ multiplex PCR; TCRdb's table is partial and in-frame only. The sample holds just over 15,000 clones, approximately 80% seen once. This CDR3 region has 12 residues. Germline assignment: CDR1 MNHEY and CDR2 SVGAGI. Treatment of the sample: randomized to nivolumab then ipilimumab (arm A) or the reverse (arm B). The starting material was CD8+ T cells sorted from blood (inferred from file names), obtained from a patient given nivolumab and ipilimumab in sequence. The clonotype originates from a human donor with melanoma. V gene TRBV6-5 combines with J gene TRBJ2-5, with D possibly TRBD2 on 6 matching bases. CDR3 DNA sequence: TGTGTTGCGTACGGGGGAGAAGAGACCCAGTACTTC. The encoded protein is CVAYGGEETQYF.